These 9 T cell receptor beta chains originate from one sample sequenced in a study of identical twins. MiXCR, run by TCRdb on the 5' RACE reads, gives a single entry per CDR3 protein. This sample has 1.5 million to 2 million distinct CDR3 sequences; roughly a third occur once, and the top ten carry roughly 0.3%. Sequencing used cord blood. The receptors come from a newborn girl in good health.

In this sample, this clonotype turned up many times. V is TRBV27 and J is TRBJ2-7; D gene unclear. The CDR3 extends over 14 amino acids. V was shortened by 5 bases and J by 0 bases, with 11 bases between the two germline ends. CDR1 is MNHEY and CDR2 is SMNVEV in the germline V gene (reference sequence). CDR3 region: CASSLYRSSYEQYF. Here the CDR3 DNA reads TGTGCCAGCAGTCTATATCGGAGCTCCTACGAGCAGTACTTC.

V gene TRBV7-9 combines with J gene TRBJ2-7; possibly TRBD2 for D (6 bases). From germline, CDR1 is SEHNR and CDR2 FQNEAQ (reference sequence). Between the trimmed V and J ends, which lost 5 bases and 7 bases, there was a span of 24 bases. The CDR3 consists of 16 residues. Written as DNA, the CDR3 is TGTGCCAGCAGCCGTAGCGGCCTTAGCTCCTACAATGAGCAGTACTTC. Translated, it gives CASSRSGLSSYNEQYF. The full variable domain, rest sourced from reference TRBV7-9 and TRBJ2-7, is DTGVSQNPRHKITKRGQNVTFRCDPISEHNRLYWYRQTLGQGPEFLTYFQNEAQLEKSRLLSDRFSAERPKGSFSTLEIQRTEQGDSAMYLCASSRSGLSSYNEQYFGPGTRLTVT.

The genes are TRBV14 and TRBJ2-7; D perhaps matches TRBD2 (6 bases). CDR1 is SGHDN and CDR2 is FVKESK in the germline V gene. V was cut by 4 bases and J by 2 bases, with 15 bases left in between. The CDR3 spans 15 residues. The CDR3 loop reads CASSPKEGRTYEQYF. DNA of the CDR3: TGTGCCAGCAGCCCCAAGGAGGGGAGGACCTACGAGCAGTACTTC.

The CDR3 sequence is CASSPDNGVGGYTF. The CDR3 nucleotides are TGTGCCAGCAGCCCCGACAATGGGGTAGGAGGCTACACCTTC. The rearrangement joins TRBV7-9 to TRBJ1-2; D ambiguous. V was clipped by 5 bases and J by 8 bases, with 18 bases between them. The CDR3 length is 14 residues. Germline assignment: CDR1 SEHNR and CDR2 FQNEAQ (reference sequence).

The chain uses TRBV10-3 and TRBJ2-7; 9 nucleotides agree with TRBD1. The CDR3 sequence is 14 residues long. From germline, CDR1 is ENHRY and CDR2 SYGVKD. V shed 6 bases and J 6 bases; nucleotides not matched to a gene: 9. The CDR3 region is CAISGTGRFGEQYF. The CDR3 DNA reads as TGTGCCATCAGCGGGACAGGGAGATTCGGCGAGCAGTACTTC.

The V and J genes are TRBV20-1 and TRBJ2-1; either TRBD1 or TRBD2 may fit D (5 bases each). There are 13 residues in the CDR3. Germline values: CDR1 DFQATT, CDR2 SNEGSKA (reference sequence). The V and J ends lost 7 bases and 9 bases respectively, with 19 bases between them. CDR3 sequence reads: CSVDFPRGGEQFF. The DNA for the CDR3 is TGCAGTGTGGATTTTCCCCGTGGGGGTGAGCAGTTCTTC.

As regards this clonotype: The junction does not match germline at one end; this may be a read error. The chain's CDR3 is CTTSDWGASYNEQYF. CDR3 in DNA: TGTACCACCAGTGATTGGGGGGCCTCCTACAATGAGCAGTACTTC. This rearrangement joins TRBV24-1 to TRBJ2-1; D may correspond to TRBD1 or TRBD2 (6 bases each). The better agreement between TRBJ2-7 and the DNA end casts doubt on the J call. CDR3 size: 15 residues. Germline loops: CDR1 KGHDR, CDR2 SFDVKD.

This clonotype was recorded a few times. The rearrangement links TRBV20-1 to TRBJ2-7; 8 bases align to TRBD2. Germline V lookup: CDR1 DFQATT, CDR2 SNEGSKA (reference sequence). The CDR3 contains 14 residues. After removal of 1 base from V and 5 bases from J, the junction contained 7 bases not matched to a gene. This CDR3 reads CSARAPGGPNEQYF. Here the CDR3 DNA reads TGCAGTGCTAGAGCCCCGGGAGGGCCGAACGAGCAGTACTTC.

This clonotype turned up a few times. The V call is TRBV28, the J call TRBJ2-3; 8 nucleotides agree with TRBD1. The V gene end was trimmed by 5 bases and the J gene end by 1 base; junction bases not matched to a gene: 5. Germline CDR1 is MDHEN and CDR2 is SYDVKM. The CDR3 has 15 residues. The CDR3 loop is CASSPGGRGTDTQYF. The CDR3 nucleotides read TGTGCCAGCAGTCCAGGGGGCAGAGGCACAGATACGCAGTATTTT.